Given below is one TCR beta chain in context. Combining a sample-barcoded 5' primer with a J-beta primer mix, a second PCR ran for about 7 to 11 cycles. A template-switch adaptor containing 12 random nucleotides labeled each cDNA molecule. Samples each returned at least 2.5 million CDR3-containing paired-end reads. Each CDR3 protein gets one entry after TCRdb re-called the 5' RACE reads with MiXCR. Among about 1.1 million distinct CDR3 sequences, less than 45% were seen once, and the ten largest hold around 12%. The sample comes from a study of blood T cells in healthy people across ages. The CDR3 length is 14 residues. The V gene end was trimmed by 6 bases and the J gene end by 7 bases; junction bases not matched to a gene: 6. Germline V CDR1 and CDR2: SQVTM, ANQGSEA. The sample, about 9.7 milliliters of peripheral blood, was drawn from each donor.

Sequenced: blood. The chain uses TRBV29-1 and TRBJ2-3; 14 bases align to TRBD2. This clonotype was obtained from a man aged 18 to 29 in good health. This CDR3 is CSVLTSGGGHTQYF. The DNA for the CDR3 is TGCAGCGTCTTGACTAGCGGGGGGGGGCATACGCAGTATTTT.